This T cell receptor beta chain is from a study of Ad26.COV2.S vaccination and SARS-CoV-2 variants (dated by TCRdb to the early 2020s). With regard to the full study: Vaccine-arm donors came from COV1001, a multicentre, randomized, double-blind, placebo-controlled phase I-IIa trial of Ad26.COV2.S in healthy adults. Dosing of Ad26.COV2.S was intramuscular, at either 5x10^10 or 1x10^11 viral particles, delivered as one shot or as two shots spaced 56 days apart. A total of roughly 30 samples were included in the TCR-sequenced set, comprising around 20 Ad26.COV2.S vaccine recipients, 5 placebo recipients and 8 SARS-CoV-2 convalescent individuals. TCRbeta repertoire sequencing was used to assess the specificity and breadth of SARS-CoV-2-reactive T cell receptors after Ad26.COV2.S vaccination. Investigators remained blinded to trial group allocation during experiments and outcome assessment. Trial participants were randomized into five groups of five, in which low-dose or high-dose Ad26.COV2.S was given once or twice, or placebo was given on both occasions. General conclusions and limits of the study: Spike-specific TCR breadth was higher in Ad26.COV2.S recipients than in placebo recipients (P = 0.0014). It was noted by the authors that total T cell responses may have been underestimated by the TCR breadth and depth analyses. After vaccination, substantial breadth of spike-specific CD8+ and CD4+ T cell responses was reported. The study lacked the statistical power to compare responses across vaccine doses or regimens. Vaccine and placebo recipients had comparable non-spike TCR breadth, which fits with the vaccine containing only spike.

The immunoSEQ Assay was used to sequence TCRbeta CDR3 regions. After extraction, genomic DNA underwent amplification by bias-controlled multiplex PCR, followed by high-throughput sequencing. The study's own analysis went as follows. To quantify the absolute abundance of each unique TCRbeta CDR3 region, sequences were collapsed and filtered. T cell fraction was estimated by normalizing TCRbeta template counts to usable DNA, with usable DNA measured through amplification of reference genes found in all nucleated cells. Repertoire TCRs were annotated as SARS-CoV-2-specific when V gene, CDR3 amino acid sequence and J gene were exactly matched to a known reactive TCR set. The reference SARS-CoV-2 TCR set was obtained from MIRA and was filtered for enrichment in COVID-19-positive ImmuneCODE repertoires, whereby public or cross-reactive TCRs were removed. Based on the MIRA antigens, annotated TCRs were further analysed at the level of specific ORF or position within ORF. Breadth was defined as annotated unique rearrangements over total unique productive rearrangements; depth was the summed frequency of those rearrangements. Two-sided Wilcoxon rank-sum tests were used to compare TCR breadth between groups. TCRdb stores this immuneACCESS table with in-frame sequences only. Part of the clones is absent; in the studies checked, under half of the shortfall reflects unresolved V genes, and no reason is known for the rest. Clonal size and the V and J genes are those of that table, whereas D and trimming came from the DNA. This sample lists hundreds of thousands of clones; around 87% were detected once. In total, the top ten clones hold about 3% of the sample.

Clipping removes 2 bases from V and 3 bases from J, with 9 as the unmatched junction base count. From cysteine to phenylalanine, the CDR3 is 17 amino acids long. Left in the record is the CDR3 DNA by itself, 51 bases read in frame from the first base. The germline V gene (reference sequence) specifies SGHNT as CDR1 and YYREEE as CDR2. About this clone: It has no known antigen specificity. Nothing much larger sits one base from this clone, and base qualities are not available.

The treatment or condition label corresponds to: 15 to 20 received Ad26.COV2.S at low or high dose, single or two shots; roughly 5 received placebo; per-sample allocation not given. For vaccine and placebo recipients, the sequenced repertoires came from samples collected on day 63 after the first injection. Between 29 July and 7 August 2020, Cohort 1b enrolled about two dozen adults aged 18-55 years at one site in Boston, USA. Ad26.COV2.S was a replication-incompetent adenovirus type 26 vector expressing a prefusion-stabilized SARS-CoV-2 spike protein from the original Wuhan strain. The sequence joins TRBV5-4 to TRBJ1-4, with TRBD1 matching 8 junction bases. This receptor was identified in a person aged 18-60 years who received the Ad26.COV2.S COVID-19 vaccine or a placebo. Material: peripheral blood, obtained in a trial of Ad26.COV2.S vaccine versus placebo. The CDR3 is CASSLRLQGAANEKLFF. The nucleotides are TGTGCCAGCAGCTTAAGGCTGCAGGGGGCAGCTAATGAAAAACTGTTTTTT.